This TCR beta chain was retrieved from a study of response to subunit inactivated influenza vaccine. Germline CDR1 MNHEY, CDR2 SMNVEV (reference sequence). Losses at the gene ends were 5 bases for V and 8 bases for J; bases not matched to a gene: 11. CDR3 length: 15 residues. In TCRdb, the RT-PCR reads were re-called with MiXCR into one record per CDR3 protein. The sample has roughly 500,000 distinct CDR3 sequences, more than 15% seen once. The chain recombines TRBV27 with TRBJ1-2; TRBD1 aligns across 10 bases. The sample here was CD4+ T cells sorted from PBMCs, taken less than 25 months after vaccination. The sequence derives from a man in his fifties or sixties who received an inactivated influenza vaccine. The CDR3 DNA sequence: TGTGCCAGCAGTGCCGACAGGGGGCGCCCCTTCGGCTACACCTTC. Amino acid sequence: CASSADRGRPFGYTF.